Listed here are 10 T cell receptor beta chains from one sample, sequenced in a study of human T cells and chemical hapten exposure. Time point noted: healthy volunteer bleed at 2 weeks. Blood, whole and unfractionated, served as the source for total RNA extraction. A single record per CDR3 protein comes from TCRdb applying MiXCR to the RACE reads. The sample includes around 45,000 distinct CDR3 sequences, roughly 4.1% of them seen just once. Sequenced material: whole blood. The receptor source for this set is a human donor in good health. Some clones in this sample may be carry-over from other donors' samples.

This clonotype was picked up many times. The chain couples TRBV12-3 or TRBV12-4 to TRBJ2-1; possibly TRBD2 for D (6 bases). The V gene lost 6 bases and the J gene lost 9 bases, with 9 bases spanning the gap. The CDR3 covers 11 residues. The CDR3 DNA reads TGTGCCAGCAGCATAGCGGCTGAGCAGTTCTTC. It yields the protein CASSIAAEQFF.

The rearrangement uses TRBV3-1 and TRBJ1-1; D gene uncertain. CDR1 is LGHDT, CDR2 YNNKEL, per germline (reference sequence). This CDR3 contains 14 residues. The V end was cut by 4 bases, the J end by 0 bases, with 9 bases between. The CDR3: CASSPVGLNTEAFF. CDR3 sequence (DNA): TGTGCCAGCAGCCCCGTAGGGCTGAACACTGAAGCTTTCTTT.

The rearrangement joins TRBV5-1 to TRBJ2-6, with a tentative D call TRBD1 (5 bases). Germline-derived CDR1 and CDR2 are SGHRS and YFSETQ. The CDR3 covers 14 residues. Trimming removed 5 bases from V and 2 bases from J, with 8 bases in between. CDR3 sequence (DNA): TGCGCCAGCAGGACAGAAACTGGGGCCAACGTCCTGACTTTC. The encoded protein is CASRTETGANVLTF.

This clonotype was seen many times. This chain uses TRBV9 with TRBJ2-3; no clear D gene. Germline CDR1 reads SGDLS; CDR2 reads YYNGEE. This CDR3 has 14 amino acids. V was pared by 0 bases and J by 1 base, with 6 bases between. This CDR3 is CASSVGPGTDTQYF. Written as DNA, the CDR3 is TGTGCCAGCAGCGTAGGACCGGGCACAGATACGCAGTATTTT.

This clonotype was seen many times. The rearrangement uses TRBV4-1 and TRBJ1-1; 7 nucleotides agree with TRBD1. V lost 3 bases, J lost 8 bases, and 3 bases stayed unmatched. Per the germline V gene, CDR1 is MGHRA and CDR2 is YSYEKL. The CDR3 spans 12 residues. The CDR3 region is CASSQTTGEAFF. Written as DNA, the CDR3 is TGCGCCAGCAGCCAGACGACAGGGGAAGCTTTCTTT.

As regards this clonotype: A clone one base away is much larger, so this may be a read error. The chain joins TRBV9 to TRBJ1-1; 8 nucleotides align to TRBD1. V lost 2 bases and J lost 6; bases outside the gene matches: 3. Germline CDR1 and CDR2: SGDLS and YYNGEE. CDR3 length: 13 residues. CDR3 DNA sequence: TGTGCCAGCAGCGTCCAGGGGGCCTCTGAAGCTTTCTTT. It specifies CASSVQGASEAFF.

This clonotype was seen repeatedly, ten times or more. The rearrangement uses TRBV5-1 and TRBJ1-2; perhaps TRBD1 as D (5 bases). The CDR3 length is 15 residues. Trimming stripped 4 bases from V and 4 bases from J, with 17 bases between. Germline V gene data show CDR1 as SGHRS and CDR2 as YFSETQ. The CDR3 nucleotides are TGCGCCAGCAGCCACTGGGACGGGACCATCTATGGCTACACCTTC. Translated: CASSHWDGTIYGYTF.

The chain uses TRBV2 and TRBJ1-1, with TRBD1 identical over 8 bases. The CDR3 spans 15 residues. CDR1 is SNHLY and CDR2 is FYNNEI in the germline V gene. Trimming removed 6 bases from V and 0 bases from J; junction bases left unmatched: 6. As DNA, the CDR3 is TGTGCCAGCAGGGGACGACAGGGGATGAACACTGAAGCTTTCTTT. Amino acids: CASRGRQGMNTEAFF.

The chain couples TRBV29-1 to TRBJ2-1, with 12 bases aligning to TRBD2. CDR1 SQVTM and CDR2 ANQGSEA come from the germline V gene. J gave up 7 bases and V 1 base, and 5 bases lay outside the gene matches. CDR3 length: 15 amino acids. The CDR3 DNA reads as TGCAGCGTTGAAGGACTAGCGGGAGACCATAATGAGCAGTTCTTC. Its translation: CSVEGLAGDHNEQFF.

The sample holds many counts of this clonotype. The chain has TRBV28 and TRBJ2-3, with TRBD2 matching 7 bases. From germline, CDR1 is MDHEN and CDR2 SYDVKM. CDR3 length: 16 residues. With V trimmed by 6 bases and J by 2 bases, 11 bases remained unmatched. The CDR3 loop is CASRMAERGNTDTQYF. CDR3 nucleotide sequence: TGTGCCAGCAGGATGGCGGAGCGGGGCAACACAGATACGCAGTATTTT. Supplemented by reference TRBV28 and TRBJ2-3, the full variable domain reads DVKVTQSSRYLVKRTGEKVFLECVQDMDHENMFWYRQDPGLGLRLIYFSYDVKMKEKGDIPEGYSVSREKKERFSLILESASTNQTSMYLCASRMAERGNTDTQYFGPGTRLTVL.